What follows is one T cell receptor (beta chain) and its context. Profiled with immunoSEQ multiplex PCR; TCRdb holds only in-frame clones, not every one. The sample lists around 200,000 clones; around 83% were seen once. The CDR3 totals 15 residues. Trimming took 5 bases from V and 0 from J; bases not matched to a gene: 4. The germline CDR1 and CDR2 sequences are SGHNT and YYREEE (reference sequence). The sample comes from a study of blood T cell repertoires in COVID-19. Study information: Whether acute or convalescent, the COVID-19 samples came from the United States, Italy and Spain.

The sequencing sample was made of peripheral blood. The chain employs TRBV5-4 and TRBJ2-7; 11 bases are a match to TRBD2. The clonotype was recovered from a woman in her thirties or forties with acute or convalescent COVID-19. The CDR3 nucleotides are TGTGCCAGCAGGTCCGGGACTAGCGGCTCCTACGAGCAGTACTTC. Amino acid sequence: CASRSGTSGSYEQYF.